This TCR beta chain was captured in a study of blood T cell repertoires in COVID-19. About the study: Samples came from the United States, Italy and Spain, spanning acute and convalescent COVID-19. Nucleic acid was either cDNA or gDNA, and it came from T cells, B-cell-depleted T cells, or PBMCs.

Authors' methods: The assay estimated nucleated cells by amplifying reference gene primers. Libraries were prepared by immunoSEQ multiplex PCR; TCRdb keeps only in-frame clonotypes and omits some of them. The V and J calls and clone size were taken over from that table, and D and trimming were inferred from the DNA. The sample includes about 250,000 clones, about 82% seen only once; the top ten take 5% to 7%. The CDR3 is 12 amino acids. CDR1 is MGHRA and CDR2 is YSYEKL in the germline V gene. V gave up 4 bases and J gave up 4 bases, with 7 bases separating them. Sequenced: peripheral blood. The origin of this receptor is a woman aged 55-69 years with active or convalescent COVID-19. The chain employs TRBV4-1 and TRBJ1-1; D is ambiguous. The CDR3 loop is CASSLSGTEAFF. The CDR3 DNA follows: TGCGCCAGCAGCCTTTCAGGCACTGAAGCTTTCTTT.